These T cell receptor beta chains were read from a single sample in a study of siplizumab effects on memory and regulatory T cells. The method was immunoSEQ multiplex PCR; TCRdb's version includes in-frame clones alone and lacks a portion of them. The table lists about 100,000 clones, more than 85% of them singletons, with 0.13% to 0.15% in the top ten. What was sequenced was CD4+ T cells sorted from blood. These TCRs come from a human donor in good health. Both conserved end residues are part of each CDR3. Each record gives: V gene, J gene, CDR3 protein.

TRBV7-9	TRBJ2-7	CASSWDYGGYEQYF
TRBV7-2	TRBJ1-1	CASSRRVDTEAFF
TRBV7-6	TRBJ2-7	CASSLSPGDSYEQYF
TRBV2	TRBJ1-1	CASSPDRGRTEAFF
TRBV5-4	TRBJ2-2	CASSLLGGSNTGELFF
TRBV19	TRBJ1-6	CASSTVRNSYNSPLHF
TRBV28	TRBJ1-5	CASSLTGGHQPQHF
TRBV10-3	TRBJ1-6	CAISEQGNSPLHF
TRBV2	TRBJ1-1	CASSEEVRGEAFF
TRBV2	TRBJ1-2	CASWGRGEGYTF
TRBV7-9	TRBJ2-2	CASTPGGSTGELFF
TRBV11-1	TRBJ1-5	CASSVGFNQPQHF
TRBV7-2	TRBJ2-6	CASSLDPMANTGANVLTF
TRBV7-3	TRBJ1-1	CASSLSSTGTEAFF
TRBV9	TRBJ1-2	CASSGRDRAGYTF
TRBV6-5	TRBJ2-2	CASSYNGLGNTGELFF
TRBV7-2	TRBJ2-7	CASSHPARGKVNYEQYF
TRBV9	TRBJ2-5	CASSTSGGLIETQYF
TRBV7-8	TRBJ1-2	CASSPVEGYGYTF
TRBV19	TRBJ2-1	CASTRDTYNEQFF
TRBV18	TRBJ1-1	CASSPRQASEAFF
TRBV14	TRBJ2-3	CASSQRGGTDTQYF
TRBV2	TRBJ2-2	CASRWVTGELFF
TRBV7-8	TRBJ1-3	CASSKTGGDTIYF
TRBV29-1	TRBJ2-2	CSVDAAGANTGELFF
TRBV27	TRBJ1-2	CASSSTNSQYGYTF
TRBV28	TRBJ2-7	CASSSGFLAEQYF
TRBV6-6	TRBJ2-2	CASMVQGAQTGELFF
TRBV7-9	TRBJ1-1	CASSLAGQGGTEAFF